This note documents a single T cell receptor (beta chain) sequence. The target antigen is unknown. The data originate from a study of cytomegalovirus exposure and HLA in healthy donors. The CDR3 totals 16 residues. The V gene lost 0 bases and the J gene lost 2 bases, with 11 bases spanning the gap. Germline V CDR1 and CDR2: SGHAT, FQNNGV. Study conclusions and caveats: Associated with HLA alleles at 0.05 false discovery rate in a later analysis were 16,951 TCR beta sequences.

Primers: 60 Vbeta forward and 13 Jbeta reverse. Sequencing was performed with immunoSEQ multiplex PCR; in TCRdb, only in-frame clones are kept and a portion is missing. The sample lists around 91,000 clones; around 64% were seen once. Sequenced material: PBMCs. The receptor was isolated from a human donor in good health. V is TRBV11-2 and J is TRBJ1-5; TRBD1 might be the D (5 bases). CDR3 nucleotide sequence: TGTGCCAGCAGCTTAGATGGGGGGGAGGGCAATCAGCCCCAGCATTTT. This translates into CASSLDGGEGNQPQHF.